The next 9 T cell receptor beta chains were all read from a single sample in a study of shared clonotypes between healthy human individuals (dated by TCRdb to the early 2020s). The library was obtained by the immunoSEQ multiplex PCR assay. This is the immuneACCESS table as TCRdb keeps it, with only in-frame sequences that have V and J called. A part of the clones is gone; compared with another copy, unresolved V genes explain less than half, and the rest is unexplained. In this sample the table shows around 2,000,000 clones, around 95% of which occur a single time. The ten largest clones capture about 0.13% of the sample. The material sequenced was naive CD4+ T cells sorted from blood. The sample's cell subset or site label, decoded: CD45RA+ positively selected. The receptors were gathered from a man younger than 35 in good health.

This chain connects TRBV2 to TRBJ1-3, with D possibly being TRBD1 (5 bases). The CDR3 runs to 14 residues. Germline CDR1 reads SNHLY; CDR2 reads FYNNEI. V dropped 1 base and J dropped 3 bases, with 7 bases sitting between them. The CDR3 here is CASSEGGVGNTIYF. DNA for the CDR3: TGTGCCAGCAGTGAAGGGGGGGTTGGAAACACCATATATTTT.

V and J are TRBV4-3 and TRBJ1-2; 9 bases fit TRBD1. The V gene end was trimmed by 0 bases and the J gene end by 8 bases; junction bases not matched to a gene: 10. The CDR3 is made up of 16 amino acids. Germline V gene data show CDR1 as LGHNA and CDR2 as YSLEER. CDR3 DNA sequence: TGCGCCAGCAGCCAAGATGCGGGACAGGGAGTAAAAGGCTACACCTTC. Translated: CASSQDAGQGVKGYTF.

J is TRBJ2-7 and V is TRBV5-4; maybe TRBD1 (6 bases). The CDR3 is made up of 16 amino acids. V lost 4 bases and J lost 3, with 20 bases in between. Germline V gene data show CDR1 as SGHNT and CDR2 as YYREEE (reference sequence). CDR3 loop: CASSRVGQGKNYEQYF. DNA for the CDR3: TGTGCCAGCAGCCGGGTTGGGCAGGGGAAAAACTACGAGCAGTACTTC.

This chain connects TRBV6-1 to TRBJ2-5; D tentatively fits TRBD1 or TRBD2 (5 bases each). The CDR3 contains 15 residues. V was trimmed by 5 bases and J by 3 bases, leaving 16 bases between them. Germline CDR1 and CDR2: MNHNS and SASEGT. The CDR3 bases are TGTGCCAGCAGTTTCCCCGGGGCAGGGAAAGAGACCCAGTACTTC. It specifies CASSFPGAGKETQYF.

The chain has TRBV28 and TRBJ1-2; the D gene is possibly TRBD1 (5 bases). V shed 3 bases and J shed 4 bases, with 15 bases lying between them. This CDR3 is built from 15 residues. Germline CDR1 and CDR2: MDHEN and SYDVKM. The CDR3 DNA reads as TGTGCCAGCAGTTTGATCCGGGACGTGGGCTATGGCTACACCTTC. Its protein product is CASSLIRDVGYGYTF.

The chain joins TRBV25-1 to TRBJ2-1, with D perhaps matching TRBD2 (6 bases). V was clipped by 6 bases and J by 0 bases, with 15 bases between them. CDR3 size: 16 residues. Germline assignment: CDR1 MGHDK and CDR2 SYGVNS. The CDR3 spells CASRRSGLSSYNEQFF. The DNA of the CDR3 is TGTGCCAGCAGACGTAGCGGATTGAGCTCCTACAATGAGCAGTTCTTC.

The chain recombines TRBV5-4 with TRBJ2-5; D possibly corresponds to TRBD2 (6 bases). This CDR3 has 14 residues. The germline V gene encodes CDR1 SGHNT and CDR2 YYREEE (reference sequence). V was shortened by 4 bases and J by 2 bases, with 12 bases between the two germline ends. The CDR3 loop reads CASSQATRQETQYF. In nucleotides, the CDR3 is TGTGCCAGCAGCCAAGCGACTAGGCAAGAGACCCAGTACTTC.

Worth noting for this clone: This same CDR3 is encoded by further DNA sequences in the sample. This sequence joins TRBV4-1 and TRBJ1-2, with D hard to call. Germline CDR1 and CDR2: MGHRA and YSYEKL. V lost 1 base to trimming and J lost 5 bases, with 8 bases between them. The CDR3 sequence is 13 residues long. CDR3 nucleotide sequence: TGCGCCAGCAGCCAAGGGACGTCTTATGGCTACACCTTC. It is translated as CASSQGTSYGYTF.

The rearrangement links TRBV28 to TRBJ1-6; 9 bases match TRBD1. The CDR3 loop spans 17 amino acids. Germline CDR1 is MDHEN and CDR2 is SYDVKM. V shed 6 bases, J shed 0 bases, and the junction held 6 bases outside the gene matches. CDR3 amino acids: CASRVGQGSSYNSPLHF. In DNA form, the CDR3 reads TGTGCCAGCAGAGTGGGACAGGGAAGCTCCTATAATTCACCCCTCCACTTT.